This T cell receptor (beta chain) was captured by sequencing in a study of T-cell reconstitution after alpha-beta-depleted transplantation in children. Germline assignment: CDR1 ENHRY and CDR2 SYGVKD. CDR3 length: 20 amino acids. Trimming at V came to 7 bases and at J to 5 bases, leaving 22 bases not matched to a gene. Unique molecular identifiers were incorporated into the prepared TCRbeta library. TCRdb ran MiXCR on the PCR reads and lists one entry per CDR3 protein. This sample has almost 500,000 distinct CDR3 sequences; about 12% occur once, and the top ten carry about 5.4%. In its sample, this clonotype was seen many times.

This sequence joins TRBV10-3 and TRBJ2-1, with 11 bases matching TRBD2. Sequencing was performed on PBMCs from the stem cell graft donor, taken from the stem cell graft. The clonotype originates from a human donor who donated a stem cell graft to a child with combined immunodeficiency. The CDR3 nucleotides read TGTGCCATCACCAAGTCTAACAGATCACCCGGGACTAGCGGTGACAATGAGCAGTTCTTC. Translating it yields CAITKSNRSPGTSGDNEQFF.